This T cell receptor beta chain originates from a study of shared clonotypes between healthy human individuals. General observations from the study: Memory subsets generally showed smaller estimated richness than naive subsets did. Depth was large, yet rarefaction showed that sorted-subset sequencing was incomplete. Only blood underwent sampling, and tissue repertoires likely differ.

This clone has just a few counts. The antigen remains undetermined. Investigators spread the genomic DNA of each subset evenly over several immunoSEQ plates. Method: immunoSEQ multiplex PCR; TCRdb's copy keeps in-frame clones and lacks some. The sample includes nearly 750,000 clones, approximately 77% of them seen just once. This clonotype originated in a woman in her 30s in good health. The specimen sequenced was memory CD4+ T cells sorted from blood. Subset noted: CD45RA-negative fraction.

The chain's CDR3 is CSVEIQGQPQHF. As DNA, the CDR3 is TGCAGCGTTGAAATCCAGGGACAGCCCCAGCATTTT. This chain connects TRBV29-1 to TRBJ1-5; the D gene is possibly TRBD1 (5 bases). The CDR3 runs to 12 residues. Trimming shortened V by 2 bases and J by 7 bases, and 9 bases separated the two germline ends. Germline V gene sequence: CDR1 SQVTM, CDR2 ANQGSEA.